The sequence of this T cell receptor beta chain was determined in a study of CD4 T cells in relation to SARS-CoV-2 and coronaviruses. Across the whole study: TCR beta CDR3s were sequenced after roughly 10-day antigen culture of PBMCs. Crossreactive spike epitopes shared across donors were mapped to their HLA restriction.

CD4+ T cells from unexposed donors were obtained before the COVID-19 pandemic (2011-2018). After roughly ten days of culture, CD4+ T cells were isolated. Study results and caveats: No donor gave both pre-pandemic and post-infection samples. Crossreactive clones expanded significantly less to SARS-CoV-2 than monoreactive clones.

The repertoire was sequenced with immunoSEQ multiplex PCR; TCRdb's copy has only in-frame clones and lacks some. The sample contains 25,000 to 30,000 clones, about 70% of which appear only once. For this clone: Its antigen is not identified.

This CDR3 spans 14 amino acids. CDR1 is SNHLY, CDR2 FYNNEI, per germline. The V gene lost 1 base and the J gene lost 4 bases, with 9 bases spanning the gap. The receptor's source is a human donor in good health. The chain couples TRBV2 to TRBJ2-3; D is possibly TRBD2 (5 bases). The source material was CD4+ T cells from PBMCs, cultured in vitro. CDR3 DNA: TGTGCCAGCAGTGAAGGGCCGGAGGCAGATACGCAGTATTTT. It codes for CASSEGPEADTQYF. Full variable domain (rest looked up from reference TRBV2 and TRBJ2-3): EPEVTQTPSHQVTQMGQEVILRCVPISNHLYFYWYRQILGQKVEFLVSFYNNEISEKSEIFDDQFSVERPDGSNFTLKIRSTKLEDSAMYFCASSEGPEADTQYFGPGTRLTVL.